The 24 T cell receptor beta chains given below trace back to one sample, sequenced in a study of T-cell memory formation after mild COVID-19. TCRdb reprocessed the 5' RACE reads via MiXCR and lists one record per CDR3 protein. This sample has about 430,000 distinct CDR3 sequences, with more than 15% found just once. Sequencing input: PBMCs or a T cell subset sorted from them (not recorded which). These receptors were obtained from a young man who had mild COVID-19 (a few samples of this study predate the infection). Cell type and time point are not known.

The chain's CDR3 is CASSQTGTNTEAFF. The CDR3 DNA reads as TGCGCCAGCAGCCAGACAGGGACGAACACTGAAGCTTTCTTT. The gene calls are TRBV4-1 and TRBJ1-1, with 7 nucleotides matching TRBD1. V lost 3 bases, J lost 1 base, and 2 bases stayed unmatched. The CDR3 extends over 14 amino acids. Looked up from germline, CDR1 is MGHRA and CDR2 is YSYEKL.

The chain combines TRBV20-1 with TRBJ2-1, with a tentative D call TRBD2 (5 bases). The CDR3 has 14 amino acids. Trimming took 5 bases from V and 6 from J, leaving 17 bases between them. The germline gives CDR1 DFQATT, CDR2 SNEGSKA (reference sequence). The CDR3 DNA reads TGCAGTGCTCCTCGAGGGTCGGGCCCCAATGAGCAGTTCTTC. Protein: CSAPRGSGPNEQFF.

The sample holds a few counts of this clonotype. The chain employs TRBV21-1 and TRBJ2-7; the table's D call, TRBD1, has no DNA check behind it. TRBV21-1 is deemed a pseudogene. The CDR3 is 14 amino acids. CDR3 sequence: CASSTRQETYEQYV. The CDR3 coding sequence is TGTGCCAGCAGCACCCGACAGGAAACCTACGAGCAGTACGTC.

This clonotype was seen a handful of times. This chain connects TRBV5-6 to TRBJ2-3, with D perhaps TRBD1 (6 bases). Germline V lookup: CDR1 SGHDT, CDR2 YYEEEE. The V end was cut by 2 bases, the J end by 2 bases, with 15 bases between. The CDR3 length is 16 residues. The CDR3 spells CASSFYDRSYTDTQYF. DNA for the CDR3: TGTGCCAGCAGCTTCTATGACAGGTCCTACACAGATACGCAGTATTTT. The whole variable domain, filled in from reference TRBV5-6 and TRBJ2-3, reads DAGVTQSPTHLIKTRGQQVTLRCSPKSGHDTVSWYQQALGQGPQFIFQYYEEEERQRGNFPDRFSGHQFPNYSSELNVNALLLGDSALYLCASSFYDRSYTDTQYFGPGTRLTVL.

In its sample, this clonotype was seen a few times. This sequence joins TRBV27 and TRBJ1-3; D may be TRBD1 (6 bases). Germline values: CDR1 MNHEY, CDR2 SMNVEV (reference sequence). The CDR3 extends over 15 amino acids. V was cut by 2 bases and J by 4 bases, with 12 bases left in between. CDR3 in DNA: TGTGCCAGCAGTTTACTGGGGGCTGGCGGAAACACCATATATTTT. Translated, it gives CASSLLGAGGNTIYF.

This clonotype was observed many times. V is TRBV5-1 and J is TRBJ1-1, with 11 bases matching TRBD1. The CDR3 length is 13 residues. Germline trimming cut 0 bases from V and 10 bases from J; bases unmatched to any gene: 2. Germline V gives CDR1 SGHRS, CDR2 YFSETQ. The CDR3 spells CASSLGDRGSAFF. In nucleotides, the CDR3 is TGCGCCAGCAGCTTGGGGGACAGGGGGTCAGCTTTCTTT. Variable domain in full (rest from reference TRBV5-1 and TRBJ1-1): KAGVTQTPRYLIKTRGQQVTLSCSPISGHRSVSWYQQTPGQGLQFLFEYFSETQRNKGNFPGRFSGRQFSNSRSEMNVSTLELGDSALYLCASSLGDRGSAFFGQGTRLTVV.

The gene calls are TRBV29-1 and TRBJ2-7; the D is unclear. The CDR3 spans 13 residues. V was shortened by 4 bases and J by 1 base, with 11 bases between the two germline ends. Germline assignment: CDR1 SQVTM and CDR2 ANQGSEA. The DNA of the CDR3 is TGCAGCGTTGCGGTGACTTTATCCTACGAGCAGTACTTC. Its protein product is CSVAVTLSYEQYF.

The chain carries TRBV28 and TRBJ2-1; maybe TRBD2 (5 bases). Trimming cost V 2 bases and J 2 bases, with 10 bases left between them. The CDR3 loop spans 15 amino acids. CDR1 and CDR2 from the germline V gene are MDHEN and SYDVKM. The CDR3 spells CASSLEGFAYNEQFF. The CDR3 region has the DNA TGTGCCAGCAGTTTAGAGGGATTCGCCTACAATGAGCAGTTCTTC. The full variable domain, in which reference TRBV28 and TRBJ2-1 provide the parts outside the CDR3, is DVKVTQSSRYLVKRTGEKVFLECVQDMDHENMFWYRQDPGLGLRLIYFSYDVKMKEKGDIPEGYSVSREKKERFSLILESASTNQTSMYLCASSLEGFAYNEQFFGPGTRLTVL.

This clonotype was seen more than once but under ten times. This sequence joins TRBV12-3 or TRBV12-4 and TRBJ2-1; 9 bases are a match to TRBD1. CDR3 length equals 21 residues. With V trimmed by 4 bases and J by 5 bases, 24 bases remained unmatched. The CDR3 DNA is TGTGCCAGCAGTTATCAGCTAACTGGGGTGGACGGGACAGGGATCCACAATGAGCAGTTCTTC. Its protein product is CASSYQLTGVDGTGIHNEQFF.

This clonotype was seen many times. The chain combines TRBV5-1 with TRBJ1-1, with D maybe TRBD1 (6 bases). CDR3 length equals 17 residues. The germline V gene encodes CDR1 SGHRS and CDR2 YFSETQ. V lost 0 bases to trimming and J lost 3 bases, with 18 bases between them. For the CDR3, the DNA is TGCGCCAGCAGCTTGGTACGTGGGGGGCGCGGAGACACTGAAGCTTTCTTT. Translating it yields CASSLVRGGRGDTEAFF. The complete variable domain, with remaining parts taken from reference TRBV5-1 and TRBJ1-1, reads KAGVTQTPRYLIKTRGQQVTLSCSPISGHRSVSWYQQTPGQGLQFLFEYFSETQRNKGNFPGRFSGRQFSNSRSEMNVSTLELGDSALYLCASSLVRGGRGDTEAFFGQGTRLTVV.

In this sample, this clonotype turned up many times. The V and J genes are TRBV4-2 and TRBJ2-1; 13 nucleotides match TRBD2. CDR3 size: 17 residues. Per germline, CDR1 LGHNA and CDR2 YNFKEQ. V lost 4 bases to trimming and J lost 3 bases; unmatched junction nucleotides: 6. The CDR3 DNA reads TGTGCCAGCAGCCGAGGACTAGCGGGGGCCGACTACAATGAGCAGTTCTTC. Amino acids: CASSRGLAGADYNEQFF.

This clonotype has a handful of counts. V is TRBV4-1 and J is TRBJ2-1; 9 bases map to TRBD2. V shed 1 base and J 10 bases; nucleotides not matched to a gene: 8. The CDR3 is 15 residues long. CDR1 and CDR2 from the germline V gene are MGHRA and YSYEKL. As DNA, the CDR3 is TGCGCCAGCAGCCAAGCCCCGGGACTAGCAGGAGAGCAGTTCTTC. It yields the protein CASSQAPGLAGEQFF.

This clonotype was counted only a few times. The chain couples TRBV5-1 to TRBJ2-3, with D perhaps matching TRBD2 (6 bases). The ends were cut back, 4 bases at V and 2 bases at J, with 11 bases in the middle. CDR3 length: 14 residues. Germline-derived CDR1 and CDR2 are SGHRS and YFSETQ. The CDR3 nucleotides read TGCGCCAGCAGCGGGGGGACCGTCACAGATACGCAGTATTTT. Translation gives CASSGGTVTDTQYF.

The table lists this clonotype with many counts. This sequence joins TRBV7-9 and TRBJ2-5; D is tentatively TRBD1 or TRBD2 (5 bases each). The CDR3 is 13 residues long. Trimming took off 5 bases at V and 5 bases at J, with 12 bases between the two ends. Germline-derived CDR1 and CDR2 are SEHNR and FQNEAQ (reference sequence). The chain's CDR3 is CASSKRDEETQYF. The CDR3 bases are TGTGCCAGCAGCAAAAGGGACGAGGAGACCCAGTACTTC.

There are a few counts of this clonotype. This chain links TRBV4-3 with TRBJ2-1, with a possible D match to TRBD2 (6 bases). Looked up from germline, CDR1 is LGHNA and CDR2 is YSLEER. This CDR3 spans 17 amino acids. V shed 0 bases and J shed 1 base, with 13 bases lying between them. The DNA for the CDR3 is TGCGCCAGCAGCCAAGATCCCCCCGGGGGTTCCTACAATGAGCAGTTCTTC. This sequence encodes CASSQDPPGGSYNEQFF.

This clonotype appeared a few times. The J gene is TRBJ1-5, the V gene TRBV4-3; D not resolved. With 0 bases removed from V and 6 bases from J, the gap between germline ends came to 9 bases. The CDR3 loop spans 14 amino acids. Germline V lookup: CDR1 LGHNA, CDR2 YSLEER. The CDR3 loop reads CASSQERFGQPQHF. CDR3 in DNA: TGCGCCAGCAGCCAAGAACGATTCGGTCAGCCCCAGCATTTT.

This clonotype was found many times. DNA of the CDR3: TGCGCCAGCAGCTTAGGACCGGCAAGCTCCTACGAGCAGTACTTC. Translated: CASSLGPASSYEQYF. V and J are TRBV5-1 and TRBJ2-7; D remains ambiguous. Germline V gene data show CDR1 as SGHRS and CDR2 as YFSETQ. V dropped 2 bases and J dropped 0 bases, with 12 bases sitting between them. The CDR3 consists of 15 residues.

In its sample, this clonotype was seen a few times. The genes are TRBV6-5 and TRBJ2-4; the D is unclear. The CDR3 spans 13 residues. V lost 0 bases, J lost 9 bases, and 9 bases lay in between. CDR1 MNHEY and CDR2 SVGAGI come from the germline V gene. Here the CDR3 DNA reads TGTGCCAGCAGTTACTCGGGTGGGCCCATTCAGTACTTC. It encodes CASSYSGGPIQYF.

The chain links TRBV7-2 to TRBJ2-3, with 14 bases lining up with TRBD2. Germline CDR1 SGHTA, CDR2 FQGNSA. Trimming at V came to 5 bases and at J to 1 base, leaving 14 bases not matched to a gene. The CDR3 extends over 20 amino acids. The CDR3 nucleotides are TGTGCCAGCAGCCCCCACCCGACTAGCGGGGGGGGGATAGGCACAGATACGCAGTATTTT. Its translation is CASSPHPTSGGGIGTDTQYF.

CDR3 nucleotides: TGCGCCAGCAGCTTGGCGGCTAGCGGGGGGGAGACCCAGTACTTC. Translation: CASSLAASGGETQYF. The rearrangement links TRBV5-1 to TRBJ2-5; 11 bases are shared with TRBD2. The V gene end was trimmed by 0 bases and the J gene end by 5 bases; junction bases not matched to a gene: 3. The germline CDR1 and CDR2 sequences are SGHRS and YFSETQ. CDR3 length: 15 residues.

This clonotype was counted a few times. The rearrangement links TRBV7-9 to TRBJ1-4; TRBD1 is a possible D gene (6 bases). The germline V gene has CDR1 SEHNR and CDR2 FQNEAQ (reference sequence). The CDR3 spans 17 residues. Between the trimmed V and J ends, which lost 6 bases and 4 bases, there was a span of 21 bases. CDR3 sequence: CASSPPRAAQGNEKLFF. DNA for the CDR3: TGTGCCAGCAGTCCTCCCCGGGCGGCACAGGGTAATGAAAAACTGTTTTTT.

This clonotype was found a few times. The V and J genes are TRBV12-3 or TRBV12-4 and TRBJ2-2; tentative D call: TRBD1 (6 bases). V gave up 5 bases and J gave up 4 bases, with 14 bases separating them. The CDR3 runs to 15 residues. The chain's CDR3 is CASSATGSSTGELFF. DNA of the CDR3: TGTGCCAGCAGTGCCACAGGGTCAAGCACCGGGGAGCTGTTTTTT.

This clonotype was picked up many times. The chain uses TRBV18 and TRBJ2-2; 7 bases are a match to TRBD1. Germline assignment: CDR1 KGHSH and CDR2 LQKENI. The CDR3 is made up of 14 amino acids. V lost 3 bases to trimming and J lost 4 bases; unmatched junction nucleotides: 2. The CDR3 region is CASSPGTATGELFF. The DNA for the CDR3 is TGTGCCAGCTCACCCGGGACAGCCACCGGGGAGCTGTTTTTT.

The chain links TRBV7-9 to TRBJ2-1; D unclear. Trimming stripped 1 base from V and 8 bases from J, with 9 bases between. This CDR3 contains 13 residues. The V gene's germline CDR1 is SEHNR and CDR2 FQNEAQ (reference sequence). The CDR3 spells CASSLVVGDEQFF. DNA of the CDR3: TGTGCCAGCAGCTTAGTAGTAGGAGATGAGCAGTTCTTC. Drawing the rest from reference TRBV7-9 and TRBJ2-1, the complete variable domain is DTGVSQNPRHKITKRGQNVTFRCDPISEHNRLYWYRQTLGQGPEFLTYFQNEAQLEKSRLLSDRFSAERPKGSFSTLEIQRTEQGDSAMYLCASSLVVGDEQFFGPGTRLTVL.